A selection of T cell receptor beta chains follows, all from one sample in a study of T cell repertoires in cytomegalovirus infection. The antigens for these receptors are not known. TCRdb used MiXCR to reprocess the reads, holding one entry per CDR3 protein. The data show approximately 49,000 distinct CDR3 sequences, with about a fifth seen just once and roughly 29% held by the top ten. The sample in question was CD8+ T cells from cultured PBMCs, obtained from culture after CMV antigen stimulation. These receptors all stem from a human donor in good health (CMV status not recorded). Some clones in this sample may be carry-over from other donors' samples. Each CDR3 is given with its conserved first and last residue. Each record gives: D gene, V gene, clone size, J gene, CDR3 DNA, CDR3 protein. A D gene is named only where the DNA matches it firmly. Where a row states a size, it is once, few, many or the class of an expanded clone; other rows omit it.

-	TRBV19	-	TRBJ2-7	TGTGCCAGTAGTAGTGCGGGGGAGCAGTACTTC	CASSSAGEQYF
-	TRBV27	many	TRBJ2-1	TGTGCCAGCAGTTTTAGCGGAGACTCCTACAATGAGCAGTTCTTC	CASSFSGDSYNEQFF
-	TRBV11-2	medium-sized	TRBJ2-6	TGTGCCAGCAGCTTGGGGGCGATGGGGGCCAACGTCCTGACTTTC	CASSLGAMGANVLTF
TRBD1	TRBV7-2	-	TRBJ2-7	TGTGCCAGCAGCCTAGGACAGGGAGGCTACGAGCAGTACTTC	CASSLGQGGYEQYF
-	TRBV12-3/TRBV12-4	-	TRBJ2-3	TGTGCCAGCAGTCTGGCGGGCTTAAGCACAGATACGCAGTATTTT	CASSLAGLSTDTQYF
-	TRBV4-1	-	TRBJ1-1	TGCGCCAGCAGCCAAGAGTGGGGGACGTGGACTGAAGCTTTCTTT	CASSQEWGTWTEAFF
TRBD1	TRBV7-9	-	TRBJ1-5	TGTGCCAGCAGCTTAAACAGGGGTGGCAATCAGCCCCAGCATTTT	CASSLNRGGNQPQHF
-	TRBV13	few	TRBJ1-1	TGTGCCAGCAGCTTACGGACCCAGAGAGGTGAAGCTTTCTTT	CASSLRTQRGEAFF
TRBD1	TRBV4-1	few	TRBJ1-2	TGCGCCAGCAGCCCAGACAGGGAAGGCTACACCTTC	CASSPDREGYTF
-	TRBV7-9	few	TRBJ2-1	TGTGCCAGCAGCTTGCAGGGTGTTGAGCAGTTCTTC	CASSLQGVEQFF
-	TRBV7-2	few	TRBJ1-2	TGTGCCAGCAGCTTAGAAACAACCCTAAACTATGGCTACACCTTC	CASSLETTLNYGYTF